This T cell receptor (beta chain) was recorded in a study of a mutant IDH1 vaccine in newly diagnosed glioma. The wider study: Vaccinations were initiated 4-6 weeks following radiotherapy alone, or were given together with temozolomide cycles.

J lost 0 bases, V lost 3 bases, and 4 bases had no gene match. The CDR3 totals 15 residues. In germline, CDR1 is SGDLS, CDR2 YYNGEE. Remarks on this clone: As yet, its antigen is unknown.

Repertoires were generated with immunoSEQ multiplex PCR, while TCRdb's copy carries only in-frame clones and drops some. Of about 44,000 clones listed, 81% are singletons. The time point was: week 35, safety follow-up. A single vaccine dose contained 300 ug of mutant IDH1 20-mer peptide, and topical imiquimod was used with it. Sequenced material: PBMCs, taken from a glioma patient whose treatment included an IDH1 peptide vaccine. This rearrangement joins TRBV9 to TRBJ2-5, with 8 bases matching TRBD1. The TCR comes from a woman in her thirties or forties with glioma. Some clones in this sample may be carry-over from other donors' samples. CDR3 in DNA: TGTGCCAGCAGCGCCCGGGACAGGTACCAAGAGACCCAGTACTTC. It yields the protein CASSARDRYQETQYF.